This TCR beta chain was identified during a study of T-cell reconstitution after alpha-beta-depleted transplantation in children. As it was prepared, the TCRbeta library received unique molecular identifiers. TCRdb re-called the PCR reads with MiXCR, one entry per CDR3 protein. This table holds hundreds of thousands of distinct CDR3 sequences, roughly 13% found once. V was clipped by 5 bases and J by 7 bases, with 15 bases between them. The CDR3 consists of 13 residues. A single count supports this clonotype. The V and J genes are TRBV12-3 or TRBV12-4 and TRBJ2-7; D possibly corresponds to TRBD1 (5 bases). The clonotype comes from a human donor who donated a stem cell graft to a child with Fanconi anemia. Sequenced here: PBMCs, sampled from the stem cell graft. The CDR3 reads CASSIRQWGEQYF. CDR3 sequence (DNA): TGTGCCAGCAGTATCCGACAGTGGGGAGAGCAGTACTTC.